This T cell receptor (beta chain) was profiled in a study of cytomegalovirus exposure and HLA in healthy donors. CDR3 length: 14 residues. Trimming took 4 bases from V and 0 from J; bases not matched to a gene: 3. Germline V gene data show CDR1 as SGHDT and CDR2 as YYEEEE. The PCR used 60 Vbeta and 13 Jbeta primers. Clones were sequenced by immunoSEQ multiplex PCR, and TCRdb holds only the in-frame ones, with some missing. Of 140,000 or so clones listed, around 80% are singletons. A few counts support this clone. The receptor's source is a woman in her forties in good health and CMV-seropositive. The source material was PBMCs. The V gene is TRBV5-6, the J gene TRBJ1-1; 7 bases align to TRBD1. CDR3 in amino acids: CASSEGQMNTEAFF. The CDR3, as DNA: TGTGCCAGCAGCGAGGGACAGATGAACACTGAAGCTTTCTTT. Drawing the rest from reference TRBV5-6 and TRBJ1-1, the complete variable domain is DAGVTQSPTHLIKTRGQQVTLRCSPKSGHDTVSWYQQALGQGPQFIFQYYEEEERQRGNFPDRFSGHQFPNYSSELNVNALLLGDSALYLCASSEGQMNTEAFFGQGTRLTVV.